Presented here are 29 T cell receptor beta chains from one specimen sequenced in a study of identical twins. TCRdb re-analysed the 5' RACE reads in MiXCR, keeping a single row per CDR3 protein. The sample consists of about 200,000 distinct CDR3 sequences, roughly a tenth of them appearing once. Sample: memory T cells sorted from blood. These receptors were taken from a man aged 50-59 years in good health.

The V gene is TRBV7-3, the J gene TRBJ2-3, with 7 positions matching TRBD1. Germline lookup yields CDR1 SGHTA and CDR2 FQGTGA. The trim removed 5 bases at V and 1 base at J, leaving 6 bases unmatched. This CDR3 contains 15 residues. Here the CDR3 DNA reads TGTGCCAGCAGCACCGGACAGGCTGGCACAGATACGCAGTATTTT. Protein: CASSTGQAGTDTQYF.

This clonotype was seen ten or more times. The gene calls are TRBV7-2 and TRBJ2-1; tentative D call: TRBD2 (6 bases). Trimming removed 5 bases at V and 9 bases at J, with 11 bases between. The length of the CDR3 is 12 residues. Germline CDR1 reads SGHTA; CDR2 reads FQGNSA. CDR3 in DNA: TGTGCCAGCAGCCCCGGAGGGTTTGAGCAGTTCTTC. Translating it yields CASSPGGFEQFF.

This clonotype came up many times. The chain links TRBV5-1 to TRBJ2-7, with TRBD1 as a possible D gene (5 bases). The germline V gene has CDR1 SGHRS and CDR2 YFSETQ. V was pared by 1 base and J by 5 bases, with 10 bases between. CDR3 length: 13 amino acids. The CDR3 loop is CASSLQGRDEQYF. The CDR3 coding sequence is TGCGCCAGCAGCTTGCAGGGTCGGGACGAGCAGTACTTC.

The CDR3 nucleotides read TGTGCCAGTACTAGAGTGGGGGGGGCTGAGCAGTACTTC. This encodes CASTRVGGAEQYF. The V call is TRBV28, the J call TRBJ2-7; a possible D gene is TRBD2 (7 bases). Deletions cut 9 bases from V and 7 bases from J, with 19 bases between. Germline CDR1 and CDR2: MDHEN and SYDVKM. The CDR3 spans 13 residues.

The table lists this clonotype with a few counts. The rearrangement joins TRBV5-1 to TRBJ2-3; TRBD2 matches 14 bases. Germline V CDR1 and CDR2: SGHRS, YFSETQ. This CDR3 is built from 16 residues. J was trimmed by 4 bases and V by 3 bases; bases with no gene match: 4. Written as DNA, the CDR3 is TGCGCCAGCAGCTCGGGACTAGCGGGGGCAGCAGATACGCAGTATTTT. Translation: CASSSGLAGAADTQYF.

This clonotype was recorded many times. The chain carries TRBV29-1 and TRBJ2-1; TRBD1 matches at 10 bases. CDR3 length: 13 amino acids. The V gene's germline CDR1 is SQVTM and CDR2 ANQGSEA. The V gene end was trimmed by 7 bases and the J gene end by 7 bases; junction bases not matched to a gene: 7. The CDR3 is CSAPDRGPNEQFF. The CDR3 DNA reads TGCAGCGCACCAGACAGGGGGCCTAATGAGCAGTTCTTC.

This clonotype was recorded many times. V gene TRBV7-2 combines with J gene TRBJ2-7, with D maybe TRBD1 (5 bases). V lost 4 bases and J 3 bases, leaving 19 bases between the germline ends. Germline CDR1 and CDR2: SGHTA and FQGNSA. This CDR3 has 16 amino acids. In DNA, the CDR3 is TGTGCCAGCAGCTCCCCGACCGCAGGGTTAAACTACGAGCAGTACTTC. It specifies CASSSPTAGLNYEQYF.

This clonotype occurred a few times. The chain uses TRBV7-9 and TRBJ2-7, with D tentatively TRBD1 or TRBD2 (5 bases each). Germline V gene data show CDR1 as SEHNR and CDR2 as FQNEAQ (reference sequence). V was pared by 4 bases and J by 4 bases, with 11 bases between. The CDR3 length is 13 residues. The CDR3 bases are TGTGCCAGCAGCTCTCTTGGGGGTTACGAGCAGTACTTC. Protein: CASSSLGGYEQYF. Together with reference TRBV7-9 and TRBJ2-7, the CDR3 gives the full variable domain: DTGVSQNPRHKITKRGQNVTFRCDPISEHNRLYWYRQTLGQGPEFLTYFQNEAQLEKSRLLSDRFSAERPKGSFSTLEIQRTEQGDSAMYLCASSSLGGYEQYFGPGTRLTVT.

This clonotype was counted between two and nine times. This sequence joins TRBV7-2 and TRBJ2-1; 12 bases are shared with TRBD2. The CDR3 spans 17 residues. The junction had 9 bases not matched to a gene; V was cut back by 5 bases and J by 4 bases. Germline CDR1 SGHTA, CDR2 FQGNSA. The chain's CDR3 is CASSDRTSGAGYNEQFF. The CDR3 nucleotides read TGTGCCAGCAGCGACCGGACTAGCGGGGCCGGATACAATGAGCAGTTCTTC.

The rearrangement joins TRBV29-1 to TRBJ2-1; 10 bases map to TRBD2. After removal of 2 bases from V and 8 bases from J, the junction contained 6 bases not matched to a gene. The CDR3 runs to 14 residues. Germline V gene sequence: CDR1 SQVTM, CDR2 ANQGSEA. The CDR3 loop is CSVETPSGGYEQFF. The CDR3 coding sequence is TGCAGCGTTGAAACCCCTAGCGGGGGCTATGAGCAGTTCTTC.

This clonotype showed up many times. The chain uses TRBV4-1 and TRBJ2-1; D is uncertain. Trimming took 3 bases from V and 0 from J, leaving 12 bases between them. The CDR3 loop spans 16 amino acids. Germline V gene sequence: CDR1 MGHRA, CDR2 YSYEKL. The CDR3 DNA is TGCGCCAGCAGCCAGTTGAGCCTTAGCTCCTACAATGAGCAGTTCTTC. Residues: CASSQLSLSSYNEQFF.

V usage is TRBV28 and J usage is TRBJ2-5, with 7 bases aligning to TRBD1. Per germline, CDR1 MDHEN and CDR2 SYDVKM. With V trimmed by 2 bases and J by 4 bases, 1 base remained unmatched. This CDR3 spans 13 amino acids. CDR3 residues: CASSLGQVETQYF. Written as DNA, the CDR3 is TGTGCCAGCAGTTTAGGACAGGTAGAGACCCAGTACTTC.

This clonotype was observed a handful of times. The V call is TRBV20-1, the J call TRBJ1-1, with TRBD1 matching 7 bases. The V segment lost 6 bases and the J segment 0 bases; nucleotides outside the gene matches: 16. The germline CDR1 and CDR2 sequences are DFQATT and SNEGSKA (reference sequence). This CDR3 contains 17 residues. In DNA, the CDR3 is TGCAGTGCCGCTGGACAGGAGAAAGTGGTTATGAACACTGAAGCTTTCTTT. Amino acids: CSAAGQEKVVMNTEAFF.

This clonotype was seen a few times. This chain connects TRBV30 to TRBJ2-1, with 7 bases identical to TRBD2. The CDR3 runs 14 residues. Germline-derived CDR1 and CDR2 are GTSNPN and SVGIG (reference sequence). V gave up 1 base and J gave up 3 bases; unmatched junction bases: 3. The DNA of the CDR3 is TGTGCCTGGAGTGCCGGGAGGAGCTACAATGAGCAGTTCTTC. It encodes CAWSAGRSYNEQFF.

This clonotype was observed many times. V usage is TRBV4-1 and J usage is TRBJ1-1; a weak D match, TRBD1 (6 bases). Between the trimmed V and J ends, which lost 6 bases and 5 bases, there was a span of 16 bases. The germline gives CDR1 MGHRA, CDR2 YSYEKL. The CDR3 loop spans 14 amino acids. CDR3 DNA sequence: TGCGCCAGCAGAGTTACGGGACACCTGACTGAAGCTTTCTTT. Protein product: CASRVTGHLTEAFF.

This chain connects TRBV7-9 to TRBJ1-4, with D possibly being TRBD1 (5 bases). CDR3 length: 15 amino acids. The V end lost 1 base, the J end lost 8 bases, and 14 bases lay between the germline ends. The V gene's germline CDR1 is SEHNR and CDR2 FQNEAQ (reference sequence). Here the CDR3 DNA reads TGTGCCAGCAGCTTAGTACAGGCGGGAAAGGAAAAACTGTTTTTT. The encoded protein is CASSLVQAGKEKLFF.

This clonotype was observed a few times. V is TRBV15 and J is TRBJ1-2, with D unresolved. V was trimmed by 1 base and J by 1 base, leaving 7 bases between them. CDR1 and CDR2 from the germline V gene are LNHNV and YYDKDF (reference sequence). This CDR3 is 14 amino acids long. CDR3 sequence: CATSRGGFNYGYTF. Written as DNA, the CDR3 is TGTGCCACCAGCAGAGGCGGCTTTAACTATGGCTACACCTTC.

This clonotype has only a few counts. This rearrangement joins TRBV28 to TRBJ2-3, with D possibly being TRBD1 (6 bases). Germline V lookup: CDR1 MDHEN, CDR2 SYDVKM. CDR3 length equals 17 residues. Trimming stripped 8 bases from V and 2 bases from J, with 23 bases between. DNA for the CDR3: TGTGCCAGCCTACCTACGAGGGGGATACAGCTCACAGATACGCAGTATTTT. It is translated as CASLPTRGIQLTDTQYF. The full variable domain, its missing parts supplied by reference TRBV28 and TRBJ2-3, is DVKVTQSSRYLVKRTGEKVFLECVQDMDHENMFWYRQDPGLGLRLIYFSYDVKMKEKGDIPEGYSVSREKKERFSLILESASTNQTSMYLCASLPTRGIQLTDTQYFGPGTRLTVL.

Turning to this clonotype: A much bigger clone sits one base away, suggesting this may be a read error. The chain employs TRBV19 and TRBJ2-2, with D unclear. This CDR3 is 14 amino acids long. Looked up from germline, CDR1 is LNHDA and CDR2 is SQIVND (reference sequence). The CDR3 spells CASKLQMNIGELFF. DNA for the CDR3: TGTGCCAGTAAGTTACAGATGAACATCGGGGAGCTGTTTTTT.

This clonotype was counted at least ten times. This chain joins TRBV20-1 and TRBJ2-1; tentatively, D is TRBD1 (6 bases). The V end lost 3 bases, the J end lost 0 bases, and 24 bases lay between the germline ends. The CDR3 sequence is 19 residues long. Germline-derived CDR1 and CDR2 are DFQATT and SNEGSKA (reference sequence). The CDR3 loop is CSASQGFGAALTSYNEQFF. CDR3 nucleotide sequence: TGCAGTGCTAGCCAGGGGTTTGGGGCCGCCTTAACCTCCTACAATGAGCAGTTCTTC.

This clonotype was recorded many times. The chain is built from TRBV6-5 and TRBJ2-5; 8 bases line up with TRBD1. Germline V CDR1 and CDR2: MNHEY, SVGAGI. This CDR3 comprises 15 residues. Germline trimming cut 2 bases from V and 5 bases from J; bases unmatched to any gene: 7. The CDR3 loop reads CASSYETGVVETQYF. CDR3 in DNA: TGTGCCAGCAGTTACGAGACAGGGGTTGTGGAGACCCAGTACTTC.

This clonotype has a count of ten or more. The rearrangement links TRBV5-1 to TRBJ2-5; TRBD1 matches 7 bases. Germline CDR1 reads SGHRS; CDR2 reads YFSETQ. CDR3 length equals 15 residues. The ends lost 3 bases at V and 3 bases at J; junction bases unmatched: 8. DNA for the CDR3: TGCGCCAGCAGCTCCACAGGGGAAGGGGAAGAGACCCAGTACTTC. This translates into CASSSTGEGEETQYF.

This clonotype was detected a few times. The chain couples TRBV7-2 to TRBJ2-1, with no clear D. This CDR3 contains 12 residues. CDR1 and CDR2 from the germline V gene are SGHTA and FQGNSA. V gave up 6 bases and J gave up 10 bases, with 13 bases separating them. The CDR3: CASSFARPEQFF. The CDR3 coding sequence is TGTGCCAGCAGTTTCGCTAGACCAGAGCAGTTCTTC.

Ten or more counts support this clonotype. The chain has TRBV18 and TRBJ2-1; tentatively, D is TRBD2 (7 bases). Germline V gives CDR1 KGHSH, CDR2 LQKENI. V lost 0 bases and J lost 7, with 16 bases in between. This CDR3 has 16 residues. The CDR3 here is CASSPPGWEGTNEQFF. The CDR3 DNA reads TGTGCCAGCTCACCACCCGGCTGGGAGGGGACAAATGAGCAGTTCTTC.

This clonotype was seen many times. This sequence joins TRBV7-6 and TRBJ2-1, with TRBD2 matching 10 bases. The germline V gene has CDR1 SGHVS and CDR2 FNYEAQ. The V segment lost 5 bases and the J segment 9 bases; nucleotides outside the gene matches: 7. CDR3 length: 14 residues. The CDR3 DNA follows: TGTGCCAGCAGCCCCCGGACTAGCGGTGGTGAGCAGTTCTTC. Its protein product is CASSPRTSGGEQFF.

At least ten counts were recorded for this clonotype. The V gene is TRBV12-3 or TRBV12-4, the J gene TRBJ1-3; D gene uncertain. The CDR3 extends over 12 amino acids. V was pared by 4 bases and J by 11 bases, with 12 bases between. CDR3 DNA: TGTGCCAGCAGTTACAGCCCTTCTGCCATATATTTT. It is translated as CASSYSPSAIYF.

This clonotype was observed many times. V usage is TRBV20-1 and J usage is TRBJ1-2; the D is unclear. Trimming pared 3 bases from V and 2 bases from J, leaving 7 bases between. CDR3 length equals 12 residues. The germline CDR1 and CDR2 sequences are DFQATT and SNEGSKA (reference sequence). This CDR3 reads CSASELNYGYTF. The CDR3 nucleotides read TGCAGTGCTAGCGAGTTGAACTATGGCTACACCTTC.

In regard to this clonotype: A read error is possible here, since a much larger clone lies one base away. V is TRBV12-3 or TRBV12-4 and J is TRBJ2-7; 8 bases align to TRBD1. Trimming removed 4 bases from V and 5 bases from J; junction bases left unmatched: 4. The CDR3 is 13 residues long. DNA for the CDR3: TGTGCCAGCAGTTCAGGGGGCGAGGACGAGCAGTACTTC. Protein product: CASSSGGEDEQYF.

This clonotype has more than one count but fewer than ten. The chain combines TRBV12-3 or TRBV12-4 with TRBJ2-1; D ambiguous. The V gene lost 5 bases and the J gene lost 2 bases, with 10 bases spanning the gap. This CDR3 has 14 residues. CDR3 loop: CASSLTGTYNEQFF. In DNA, the CDR3 is TGTGCCAGCAGTCTGACTGGGACCTACAATGAGCAGTTCTTC.